The clone carrying this T cell receptor beta chain is a singleton in its sample. The antigen is unknown. This specimen comes from a study of T cell responses to AZD1222 COVID-19 vaccine. Study-wide points: Reportedly, nearly half of unique spike TCRs recognized epitopes outside B.1.351/B.1.1.7 mutations. No day 14 peak samples; only post-peak repertoires were characterized. Females outnumbered males among donors, who were mostly white British; clonal diversity was possibly underestimated.

The CDR3 loop spans 13 amino acids. V lost 6 bases and J lost 12; bases outside the gene matches: 11. Sequenced by immunoSEQ multiplex PCR; TCRdb stores in-frame clones only, minus some. The data show fewer than 200,000 clones, 85% to 95% seen once. This specimen consisted of peripheral blood, obtained on day 0 of AZD1222 vaccination. The J gene is TRBJ1-1, the V gene TRBV12-3 or TRBV12-4; 9 bases are shared with TRBD1. The sequence was obtained from an adult in good health. CDR3: CASSPGRQGEPFF. CDR3 DNA sequence: TGTGCCAGCAGCCCCGGGCGACAGGGGGAACCTTTCTTT.